This TCR beta chain comes out of a study of T-cell memory formation after mild COVID-19. Each CDR3 protein gets one entry after TCRdb re-called the 5' RACE reads with MiXCR. The sample yields about 610,000 distinct CDR3 sequences, approximately 15% seen once. In this sample, this clonotype turned up a few times. At one boundary the junction diverges from the germline segment, which might be a read error. Looked up from germline, CDR1 is MNHEY and CDR2 is SMNVEV (reference sequence). This CDR3 has 13 amino acids. Material: PBMCs or a T cell subset sorted from them (not recorded which). The receptor was derived from an adult woman who had mild COVID-19 (a few samples of this study predate the infection). Cell type and time point are not known. The chain combines TRBV27 with TRBJ1-2, with 8 bases aligning to TRBD1. DNA of the CDR3: TGTGCCAGCAGCTCACAGGGGGTATATGGCCACACCTTC. Translated, it gives CASSSQGVYGHTF.